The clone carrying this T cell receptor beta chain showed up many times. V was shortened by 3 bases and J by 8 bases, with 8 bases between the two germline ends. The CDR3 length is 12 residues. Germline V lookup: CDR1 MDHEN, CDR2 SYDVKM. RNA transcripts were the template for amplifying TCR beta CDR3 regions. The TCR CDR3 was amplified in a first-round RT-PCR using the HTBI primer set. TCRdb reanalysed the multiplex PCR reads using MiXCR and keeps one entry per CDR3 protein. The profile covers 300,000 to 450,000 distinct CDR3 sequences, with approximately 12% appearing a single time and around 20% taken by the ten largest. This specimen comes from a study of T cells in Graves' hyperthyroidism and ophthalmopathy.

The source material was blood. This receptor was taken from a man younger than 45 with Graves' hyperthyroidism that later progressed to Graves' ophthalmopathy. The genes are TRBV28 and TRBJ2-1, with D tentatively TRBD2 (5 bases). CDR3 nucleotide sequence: TGTGCCAGCAGTTTTTCGGGATATGAGCAGTTCTTC. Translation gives CASSFSGYEQFF. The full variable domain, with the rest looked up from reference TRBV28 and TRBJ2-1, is DVKVTQSSRYLVKRTGEKVFLECVQDMDHENMFWYRQDPGLGLRLIYFSYDVKMKEKGDIPEGYSVSREKKERFSLILESASTNQTSMYLCASSFSGYEQFFGPGTRLTVL.